Given below is one T cell receptor (beta chain) in context. Its antigen is not known. One end of the junction is discordant with germline, which a read error may explain. Per the germline V gene, CDR1 is SSHAT and CDR2 is FNYEAQ (reference sequence). The CDR3 covers 12 residues. This record belongs to a study of shared clonotypes between healthy human individuals. General study results and limits: The study drew on few donors, limiting represented genetic and exposure-history diversity.

Sequencing used immunoSEQ multiplex PCR; TCRdb keeps in-frame clones, though not all of them. The sample holds more than 450,000 clones, approximately 85% seen once. The sequencing input was PBMCs. V and J are TRBV7-7 and TRBJ2-3; 7 bases fit TRBD2. The receptor comes from a woman aged 40-49 years in good health. Some clones in this sample may be carry-over from other donors' samples. The CDR3: CASSLAGGEQYF. The CDR3 DNA is TGTGCTAGCAGCTTAGCGGGCGGGGAGCAGTATTTT.